This T cell receptor (beta chain) is from a study of T cell responses to AZD1222 COVID-19 vaccine. The study's findings and limits: Only 6 or 7 people who got AZD1222 tested seropositive at baseline. The sample set comprised mostly white British donors with more females, and clonal diversity was possibly underestimated. As reported, nearly half of all spike-specific TCRs target variant regions that are unmutated.

Turning to this clone: Its target is not known.

The CDR3 consists of 15 residues. Germline lookup yields CDR1 WNHNN and CDR2 SYGVQD (reference sequence). Trimming removed 6 bases from V and 4 bases from J, with 15 bases in between. The assay was immunoSEQ multiplex PCR, and TCRdb's table has in-frame clones only and misses some. The sample yields tens of thousands of clones, just over 85% seen once. Sequencing was performed on peripheral blood, taken on day 0 of AZD1222 vaccination. The V gene is TRBV10-1, the J gene TRBJ1-4, with a possible D match to TRBD1 (6 bases). The TCR comes from an adult in good health. CDR3 loop: CASSVPGGCNEKLFF. As DNA, the CDR3 is TGCGCCAGCAGCGTCCCCGGGGGCTGTAATGAAAAACTGTTTTTT.